This T cell receptor (beta chain) was identified during a study of vaccination and CD4 T cells after COVID-19. Study-wide context: Convalescents were six males and four females, two of them Hispanic.

Study results and limitations: Spike mono-reactive clones accounted for 304 of the 307 vaccine-specific clones found in convalescent patients. The study found median SARS-CoV-2-reactive clonotypes rising from about 22 to 38, not significantly. Early timepoints after natural infection were not analyzed in these convalescent patients.

Concerning this clonotype itself: Its antigen is still unknown.

Each CDR3 protein is one row after TCRdb ran MiXCR on the PCR reads. The sample shows just over 20,000 distinct CDR3 sequences, about 60% of them seen only once. The V gene's germline CDR1 is DFQATT and CDR2 SNEGSKA (reference sequence). V shed 3 bases and J shed 0 bases, with 15 bases lying between them. The CDR3 has 16 residues. The sequence derives from a human donor who had recovered from COVID-19. This chain links TRBV20-1 with TRBJ2-1; D is unclear. Material: CD4+ T cells from blood, obtained before SARS-CoV-2 vaccination. In nucleotides, the CDR3 is TGCAGTGCTAGTGATCCTCGGACCGCCTCCTACAATGAGCAGTTCTTC. Encoded protein: CSASDPRTASYNEQFF.